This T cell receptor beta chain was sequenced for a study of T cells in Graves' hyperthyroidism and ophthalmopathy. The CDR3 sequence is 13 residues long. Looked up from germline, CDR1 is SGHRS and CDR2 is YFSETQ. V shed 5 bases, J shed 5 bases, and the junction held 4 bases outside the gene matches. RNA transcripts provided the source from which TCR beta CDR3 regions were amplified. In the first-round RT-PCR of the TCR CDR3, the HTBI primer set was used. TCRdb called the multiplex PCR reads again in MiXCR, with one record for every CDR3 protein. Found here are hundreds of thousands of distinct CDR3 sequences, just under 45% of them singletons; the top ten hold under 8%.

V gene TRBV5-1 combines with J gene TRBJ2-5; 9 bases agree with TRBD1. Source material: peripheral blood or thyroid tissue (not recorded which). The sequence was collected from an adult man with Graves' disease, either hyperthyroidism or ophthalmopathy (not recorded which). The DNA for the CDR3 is TGCGCCAGCAGAGACGGGACAGGGGAGACCCAGTACTTC. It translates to CASRDGTGETQYF.